Below, 20 T cell receptor beta chains from the same sample are listed, as sequenced in a study of shared clonotypes between healthy human individuals (dated by TCRdb to the early 2020s). Receptor libraries were prepared by the immunoSEQ multiplex PCR assay. TCRdb limited this immuneACCESS table to in-frame rearrangements with V and J called. A share of clones is missing; checked studies link under half to unresolved V genes, and the rest is unexplained. A total of hundreds of thousands of clones appear in this sample, roughly 96% of them only once. Clones ranked in the top ten supply 0.11% of the sample. CD8 naive samples were CD45RO-negative cells positively selected for CCR7, giving a CD45RA+CCR7+ population that excluded TemRA cells. Sequencing was carried out using naive CD8+ T cells sorted from blood. According to the study, the label for this sample's cell subset or site signals: CD45RA+CCR7+. The receptor source for this set is a woman in her 30s in good health.

V is TRBV6-1 and J is TRBJ2-5; 8 bases map to TRBD1. This CDR3 is built from 16 residues. The germline V gene has CDR1 MNHNS and CDR2 SASEGT. V lost 3 bases and J lost 1; bases outside the gene matches: 7. Here the CDR3 reads CASSDLYGQGQETQYF. In nucleotides, the CDR3 is TGTGCCAGCAGTGACCTCTACGGACAGGGCCAAGAGACCCAGTACTTC.

The V gene is TRBV27, the J gene TRBJ1-2, with D maybe TRBD1 (6 bases). The CDR3 covers 16 residues. Germline CDR1 and CDR2: MNHEY and SMNVEV (reference sequence). V was shortened by 6 bases and J by 6 bases, with 23 bases between the two germline ends. The CDR3 nucleotides are TGTGCCAGCAGCGTAACCGGGGGCCACGGCATAGATGGCTACACCTTC. It is translated as CASSVTGGHGIDGYTF.

The J gene is TRBJ2-3, the V gene TRBV7-8; D perhaps matches TRBD2 (6 bases). Per germline, CDR1 SGHVS and CDR2 FQNEAQ. The CDR3 has 14 residues. The V gene lost 1 base and the J gene lost 5 bases, with 10 bases spanning the gap. CDR3 in DNA: TGTGCCAGCAGCTTAGGTCCGGGGGAAGATACGCAGTATTTT. Translated, it gives CASSLGPGEDTQYF.

This sequence joins TRBV7-8 and TRBJ1-5; D gene unclear. V was clipped by 3 bases and J by 2 bases, with 5 bases between them. Germline V lookup: CDR1 SGHVS, CDR2 FQNEAQ. The CDR3 length is 13 residues. For the CDR3, the DNA is TGTGCCAGCAGCTTCGGGGGCAATCAGCCCCAGCATTTT. As protein: CASSFGGNQPQHF.

The chain combines TRBV27 with TRBJ1-2; 7 nucleotides match TRBD1. V shed 5 bases and J 5 bases; nucleotides not matched to a gene: 14. Looked up from germline, CDR1 is MNHEY and CDR2 is SMNVEV (reference sequence). CDR3 length: 16 amino acids. CDR3 DNA: TGTGCCAGCAGTCCCGGGACAGACGGTGGGATTTATGGCTACACCTTC. Protein: CASSPGTDGGIYGYTF.

V is TRBV7-6 and J is TRBJ2-5; TRBD1 matches 8 bases. Germline V gene lookup returns CDR1 SGHVS and CDR2 FNYEAQ. The CDR3 runs 14 residues. V trimming: 5 bases; J trimming: 5 bases; junction bases outside the gene matches: 7. CDR3 nucleotides: TGTGCCAGCAGCCTTACAGGGGGGCGGGAGACCCAGTACTTC. Its protein is CASSLTGGRETQYF.

The rearrangement uses TRBV7-8 and TRBJ2-2; D call uncertain. The CDR3 totals 16 residues. The germline V gene has CDR1 SGHVS and CDR2 FQNEAQ. V lost 1 base and J 1 base, leaving 10 bases between the germline ends. The CDR3 spells CASSLVYSGNTGELFF. The CDR3 nucleotides read TGTGCCAGCAGCTTAGTTTATTCTGGGAACACCGGGGAGCTGTTTTTT.

The chain has TRBV6-5 and TRBJ2-2; no definite D call. The germline CDR1 and CDR2 sequences are MNHEY and SVGAGI. The CDR3 contains 14 residues. Trimming cost V 0 bases and J 4 bases, with 6 bases left between them. CDR3 region: CASSYSVGTGELFF. The CDR3 DNA is TGTGCCAGCAGTTACTCAGTTGGCACCGGGGAGCTGTTTTTT.

The sample holds one count of this clone. This sequence joins TRBV30 and TRBJ2-7; D is unresolved. The germline V gene has CDR1 GTSNPN and CDR2 SVGIG (reference sequence). The CDR3 is made up of 13 amino acids. With 5 bases removed from V and 3 bases from J, the gap between germline ends came to 14 bases. The CDR3 DNA reads TGTGCCTGGGAAACTCCCGTAAGCTACGAGCAGTACTTC. Amino acids: CAWETPVSYEQYF. The full variable domain, completed using reference TRBV30 and TRBJ2-7, is SQTIHQWPATLVQPVGSPLSLECTVEGTSNPNLYWYRQAAGRGLQLLFYSVGIGQISSEVPQNLSASRPQDRQFILSSKKLLLSDSGFYLCAWETPVSYEQYFGPGTRLTVT.

The J gene is TRBJ2-1, the V gene TRBV2, with D possibly matching TRBD2 (5 bases). V lost 9 bases to trimming and J lost 0 bases, with 9 bases between them. Germline assignment: CDR1 SNHLY and CDR2 FYNNEI. This CDR3 has 13 amino acids. The CDR3 loop reads CASSSFSYNEQFF. DNA of the CDR3: TGTGCCAGTTCTAGCTTCTCCTACAATGAGCAGTTCTTC.

This chain joins TRBV28 and TRBJ2-2; no definite D call. The V end was cut by 2 bases, the J end by 6 bases, with 4 bases between. Germline-derived CDR1 and CDR2 are MDHEN and SYDVKM. The CDR3 runs 12 residues. In DNA form, the CDR3 reads TGTGCCAGCAGTTTAAGACCCGGGGAGCTGTTTTTT. Its translation: CASSLRPGELFF.

The V and J genes are TRBV19 and TRBJ2-1, with 7 positions matching TRBD2. Germline CDR1 LNHDA, CDR2 SQIVND (reference sequence). This CDR3 has 15 amino acids. V lost 4 bases and J lost 4; bases outside the gene matches: 7. CDR3 DNA: TGTGCCAGTAGTACCCGGGAGGCCCTTTACAATGAGCAGTTCTTC. It translates to CASSTREALYNEQFF.

This clone has only one observation. The chain uses TRBV23-1 and TRBJ2-3; tentatively, D is TRBD1 (6 bases). TRBV23-1 is recorded as an ORF, its role being uncertain. The ends were cut back, 3 bases at V and 4 bases at J, with 14 bases in the middle. The length of the CDR3 is 15 residues. The CDR3: CASSHRTVSPDTQYF. For the CDR3, the DNA is TGCGCCAGCAGTCACCGGACAGTTTCCCCAGATACGCAGTATTTT.

The V gene is TRBV5-4, the J gene TRBJ2-3; TRBD2 matches 10 bases. V gave up 4 bases and J gave up 5 bases; unmatched junction bases: 13. The CDR3 has 17 amino acids. CDR1 SGHNT and CDR2 YYREEE come from the germline V gene (reference sequence). The CDR3 DNA sequence: TGTGCCAGCAGCATAATCACGGGACTAGCGATGGGAGATACGCAGTATTTT. Protein product: CASSIITGLAMGDTQYF.

The CDR3 DNA follows: TGTGCCAGTAGGGCCGTGAGTCCCGGGGAGCCCCAGCATTTT. Translating gives CASRAVSPGEPQHF. The genes are TRBV19 and TRBJ1-5; D gene unclear. Trimming removed 6 bases at V and 8 bases at J, with 17 bases between. Germline V gene data show CDR1 as LNHDA and CDR2 as SQIVND (reference sequence). The CDR3 covers 14 residues.

This clone was counted once. The chain joins TRBV5-5 to TRBJ2-7; TRBD2 might be the D (6 bases). This CDR3 region has 14 residues. V dropped 1 base and J dropped 4 bases, with 12 bases sitting between them. Germline-derived CDR1 and CDR2 are SGHKS and YYEKEE (reference sequence). As DNA, the CDR3 is TGTGCCAGCAGCTTGTGGCGGGACTCTTACGAGCAGTACTTC. As protein: CASSLWRDSYEQYF.

In its sample, this clone was seen once. This sequence joins TRBV7-6 and TRBJ2-7; no reliable D call. The CDR3 runs to 13 residues. In germline, CDR1 is SGHVS, CDR2 FNYEAQ. The ends were cut back, 4 bases at V and 0 bases at J, with 7 bases in the middle. The CDR3 here is CASSSTGSYEQYF. The CDR3 coding sequence is TGTGCCAGCAGCTCGACTGGCTCCTACGAGCAGTACTTC.

The V and J genes are TRBV11-1 and TRBJ2-1; TRBD1 matches 8 bases. Trimming removed 4 bases from V and 0 bases from J; junction bases left unmatched: 5. The CDR3 contains 16 residues. Looked up from germline, CDR1 is SGHAT and CDR2 is FQDESV (reference sequence). This CDR3 is CASSSGQVSSYNEQFF. In DNA, the CDR3 is TGTGCCAGCAGCTCGGGACAGGTTAGCTCCTACAATGAGCAGTTCTTC. Drawing the rest from reference TRBV11-1 and TRBJ2-1, the complete variable domain is EAEVAQSPRYKITEKSQAVAFWCDPISGHATLYWYRQILGQGPELLVQFQDESVVDDSQLPKDRFSAERLKGVDSTLKIQPAELGDSAMYLCASSSGQVSSYNEQFFGPGTRLTVL.

The V gene is TRBV4-1, the J gene TRBJ2-4; possible D gene TRBD2, 6 bases. In germline, CDR1 is MGHRA, CDR2 YSYEKL. The CDR3 has 15 residues. Trimming took 4 bases from V and 5 from J, leaving 15 bases between them. The CDR3 DNA follows: TGCGCCAGCAGCCGGGTCGGGAGTGGAGAAAACATTCAGTACTTC. It encodes CASSRVGSGENIQYF.

The V gene is TRBV19, the J gene TRBJ2-7, with D perhaps matching TRBD1 (5 bases). This CDR3 is 11 amino acids long. Trimming stripped 6 bases from V and 4 bases from J, with 7 bases between. The germline V gene encodes CDR1 LNHDA and CDR2 SQIVND (reference sequence). CDR3 nucleotides: TGTGCCAGTAGCAAGGGGTACGAGCAGTACTTC. It encodes CASSKGYEQYF.